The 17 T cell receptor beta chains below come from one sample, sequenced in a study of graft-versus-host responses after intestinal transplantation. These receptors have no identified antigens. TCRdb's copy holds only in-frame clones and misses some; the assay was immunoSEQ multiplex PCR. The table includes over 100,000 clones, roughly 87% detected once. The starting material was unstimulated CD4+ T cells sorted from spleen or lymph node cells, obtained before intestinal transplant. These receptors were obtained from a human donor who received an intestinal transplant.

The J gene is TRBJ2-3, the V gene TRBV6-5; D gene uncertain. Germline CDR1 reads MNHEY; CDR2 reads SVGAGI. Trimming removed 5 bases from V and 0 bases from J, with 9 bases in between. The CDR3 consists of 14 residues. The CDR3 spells CASSAYTSTDTQYF. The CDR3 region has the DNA TGTGCCAGCAGTGCCTATACTAGCACAGATACGCAGTATTTT.

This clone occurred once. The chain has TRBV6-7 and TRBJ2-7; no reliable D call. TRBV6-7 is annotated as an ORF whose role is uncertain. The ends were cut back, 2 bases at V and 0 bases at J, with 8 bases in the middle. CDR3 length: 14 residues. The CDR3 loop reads CASSYRSFSYEQYF. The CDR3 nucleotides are TGTGCCAGCAGTTACCGGTCGTTCTCCTACGAGCAGTACTTC.

CDR3 DNA: TGCGCCAGCAGCCACGGACAGGGGGCGAATTCAGGTGAAAAACTGTTTTTT. Protein: CASSHGQGANSGEKLFF. The chain has TRBV5-1 and TRBJ1-4; TRBD1 agrees at 11 bases. Germline loops: CDR1 SGHRS, CDR2 YFSETQ. Germline trimming cut 4 bases from V and 7 bases from J; bases unmatched to any gene: 12. The CDR3 spans 17 residues.

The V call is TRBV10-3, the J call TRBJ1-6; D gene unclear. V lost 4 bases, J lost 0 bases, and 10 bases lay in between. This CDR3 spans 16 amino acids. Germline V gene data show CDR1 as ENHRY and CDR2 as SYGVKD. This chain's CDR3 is CAISGQVGSYNSPLHF. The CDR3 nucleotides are TGTGCCATCAGTGGTCAAGTGGGCTCCTATAATTCACCCCTCCACTTT.

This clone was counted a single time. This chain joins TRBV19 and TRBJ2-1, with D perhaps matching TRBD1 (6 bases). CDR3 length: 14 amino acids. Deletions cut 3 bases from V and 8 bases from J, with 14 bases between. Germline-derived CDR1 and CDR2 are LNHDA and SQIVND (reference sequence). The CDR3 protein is CASSITYKGDEQFF. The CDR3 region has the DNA TGTGCCAGTAGTATCACCTATAAGGGGGATGAGCAGTTCTTC.

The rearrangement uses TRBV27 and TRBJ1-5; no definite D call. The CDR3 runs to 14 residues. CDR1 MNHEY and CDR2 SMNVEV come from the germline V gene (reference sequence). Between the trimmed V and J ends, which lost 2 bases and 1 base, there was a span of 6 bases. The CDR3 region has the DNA TGTGCCAGCAGTTTACGAGGGAGCAATCAGCCCCAGCATTTT. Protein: CASSLRGSNQPQHF.

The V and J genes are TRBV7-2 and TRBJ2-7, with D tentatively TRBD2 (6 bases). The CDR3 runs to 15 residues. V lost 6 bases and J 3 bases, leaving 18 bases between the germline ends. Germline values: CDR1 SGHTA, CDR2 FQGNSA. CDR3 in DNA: TGTGCCAGCAGATTCGGATTGGGAGGTCGCTACGAGCAGTACTTC. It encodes CASRFGLGGRYEQYF.

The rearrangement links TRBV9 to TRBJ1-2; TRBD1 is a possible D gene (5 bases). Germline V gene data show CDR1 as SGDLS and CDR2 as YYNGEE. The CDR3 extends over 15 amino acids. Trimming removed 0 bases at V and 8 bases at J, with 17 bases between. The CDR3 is CASSVGVRERRGYTF. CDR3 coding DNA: TGTGCCAGCAGCGTAGGTGTCAGGGAGAGAAGAGGCTACACCTTC. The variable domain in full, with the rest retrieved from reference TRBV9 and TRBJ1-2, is DSGVTQTPKHLITATGQRVTLRCSPRSGDLSVYWYQQSLDQGLQFLIQYYNGEERAKGNILERFSAQQFPDLHSELNLSSLELGDSALYFCASSVGVRERRGYTFGSGTRLTVV.

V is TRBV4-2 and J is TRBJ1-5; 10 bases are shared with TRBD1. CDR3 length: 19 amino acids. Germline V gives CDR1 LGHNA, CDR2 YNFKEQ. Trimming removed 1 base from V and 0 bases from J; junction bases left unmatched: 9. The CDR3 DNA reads TGTGCCAGCAGCCAAGGGGGACAGGGGAACTTCGATAGCAATCAGCCCCAGCATTTT. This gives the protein CASSQGGQGNFDSNQPQHF.

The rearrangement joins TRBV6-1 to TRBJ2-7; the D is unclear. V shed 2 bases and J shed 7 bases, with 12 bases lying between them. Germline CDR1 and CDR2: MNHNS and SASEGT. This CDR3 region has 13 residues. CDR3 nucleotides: TGTGCCAGCAGTGAATTCCTAGGTTGGGAGCAGTACTTC. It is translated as CASSEFLGWEQYF.

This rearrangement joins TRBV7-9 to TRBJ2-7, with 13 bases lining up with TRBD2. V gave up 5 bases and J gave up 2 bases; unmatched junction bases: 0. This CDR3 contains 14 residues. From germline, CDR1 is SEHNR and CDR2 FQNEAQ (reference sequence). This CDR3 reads CASSTSGRAYEQYF. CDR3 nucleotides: TGTGCCAGCAGCACTAGCGGGAGGGCCTACGAGCAGTACTTC.

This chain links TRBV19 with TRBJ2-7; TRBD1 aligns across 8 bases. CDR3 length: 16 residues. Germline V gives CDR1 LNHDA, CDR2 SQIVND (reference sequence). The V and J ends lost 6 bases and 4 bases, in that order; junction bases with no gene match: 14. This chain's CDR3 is CASRPTPGQEGYEQYF. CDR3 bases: TGTGCCAGTAGACCGACCCCGGGACAGGAGGGATACGAGCAGTACTTC.

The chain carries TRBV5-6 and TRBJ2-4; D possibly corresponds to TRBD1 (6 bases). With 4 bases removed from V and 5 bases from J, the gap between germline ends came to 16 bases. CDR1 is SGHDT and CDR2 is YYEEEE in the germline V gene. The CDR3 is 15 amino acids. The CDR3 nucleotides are TGTGCCAGCAGCCTCCTATACAGGGATGAAAACATTCAGTACTTC. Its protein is CASSLLYRDENIQYF.

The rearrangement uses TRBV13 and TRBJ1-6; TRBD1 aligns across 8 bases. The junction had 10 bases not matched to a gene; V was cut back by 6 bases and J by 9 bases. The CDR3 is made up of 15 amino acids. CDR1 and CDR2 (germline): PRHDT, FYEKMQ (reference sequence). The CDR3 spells CASRGRGQGASPLHF. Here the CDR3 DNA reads TGTGCCAGCAGGGGACGAGGGCAGGGGGCTTCACCCCTCCACTTT.

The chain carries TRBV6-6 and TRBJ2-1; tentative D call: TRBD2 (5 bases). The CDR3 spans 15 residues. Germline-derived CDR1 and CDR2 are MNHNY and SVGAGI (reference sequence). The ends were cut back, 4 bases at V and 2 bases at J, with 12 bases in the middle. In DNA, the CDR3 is TGTGCCAGCAGTTCGACGGGAACGGCCTACAATGAGCAGTTCTTC. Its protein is CASSSTGTAYNEQFF.

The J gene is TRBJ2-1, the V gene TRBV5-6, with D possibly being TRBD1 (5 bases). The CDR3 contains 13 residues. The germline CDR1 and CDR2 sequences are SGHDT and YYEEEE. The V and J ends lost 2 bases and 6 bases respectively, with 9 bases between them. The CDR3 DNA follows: TGTGCCAGCAGCTTACCAGGGTTCAATGAGCAGTTCTTC. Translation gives CASSLPGFNEQFF.

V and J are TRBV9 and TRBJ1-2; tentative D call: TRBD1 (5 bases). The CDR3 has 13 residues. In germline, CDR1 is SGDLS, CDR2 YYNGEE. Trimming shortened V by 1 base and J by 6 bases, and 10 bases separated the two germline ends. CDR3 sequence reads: CASSVQGRNGYTF. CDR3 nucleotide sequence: TGTGCCAGCAGCGTACAGGGTAGGAATGGCTACACCTTC.